This is a list of T cell receptor beta chains from one sample in a study of cytomegalovirus exposure and HLA in healthy donors. The table came from immunoSEQ multiplex PCR; TCRdb's copy has only in-frame clones and leaves some out. The table for this sample gives around 70,000 clones. Sequenced material: PBMCs. The origin of the receptors is a female donor in good health and CMV-seropositive. Each CDR3 is given with its conserved first and last residue. Each record gives: D gene, V gene, J gene, CDR3 DNA, CDR3 protein. The D gene is left open where the match is weak.

.	TRBV15	TRBJ2-5	TGTGCCACCAGCAGCCTCTCGGTTGCAGGGTTCGGCGGGACCCAGTACTTC	CATSSLSVAGFGGTQYF
.	TRBV6-6	TRBJ1-1	TGTGCCAGCAGTTACGGACCGGGATGGAACACTGAAGCTTTCTTT	CASSYGPGWNTEAFF
.	TRBV5-4	TRBJ1-2	TGTGCCAGCAGCCCAATGGGGGGGCCCTATGGCTACACCTTC	CASSPMGGPYGYTF
.	TRBV19	TRBJ2-3	TGTGCCAGTAGTATGCGCACGGCTAGGGATACGCAGTATTTT	CASSMRTARDTQYF
.	TRBV9	TRBJ2-2	TGTGCCAGCAGCGAGATGTTTAGCGGGGAGCTGTTTTTT	CASSEMFSGELFF
.	TRBV6-5	TRBJ2-5	TGTGCCAGCACCGAGGGAACAGCTCAAGAGACCCAGTACTTC	CASTEGTAQETQYF
.	TRBV30	TRBJ1-2	TGTGCCTGGAGTCCAGGCTTTAACTATGGCTACACCTTC	CAWSPGFNYGYTF
TRBD1	TRBV6-5	TRBJ2-1	TGTGCCAGCAGTTACTGGGGGACAGGGGGCAATGAGCAGTTCTTC	CASSYWGTGGNEQFF
.	TRBV30	TRBJ1-1	TGTGCCCCTCTTAACACTGAAGCTTTCTTT	CAPLNTEAFF
TRBD2	TRBV19	TRBJ2-7	TGTGCCAGTAGGTTTGGAGCGGGGAATTCCTACGAGCAGTACTTC	CASRFGAGNSYEQYF
TRBD2	TRBV4-1	TRBJ2-3	TGCGCCAGCAGCCAAGAGATACTAGCGACAGATACGCAGTATTTT	CASSQEILATDTQYF
.	TRBV5-1	TRBJ2-7	TGCGCCAGCCGACTAGACTACGAGCAGTACTTC	CASRLDYEQYF
TRBD2	TRBV9	TRBJ2-1	TGTGCCAGCAGTCCCCAGGGAGGGATTGGACTCTTC	CASSPQGGIGLF
.	TRBV7-9	TRBJ2-3	TGTGCCAGCAGCTTGCAGGATATTGCAGATACGCAGTATTTT	CASSLQDIADTQYF
TRBD2	TRBV29-1	TRBJ2-1	TGCAGCGCCAAGACTAGCGGGGGAGAGAGCGGGATGCAGTTCTTC	CSAKTSGGESGMQFF
TRBD1	TRBV2	TRBJ1-6	TGTGCCAGCAGGATGGACAGGGCTGGCTCACCCCTCCACTTT	CASRMDRAGSPLHF
.	TRBV27	TRBJ2-3	TGTGCCAGCAGTTTGGCGACTAGCACAGATACGCAGTATTTT	CASSLATSTDTQYF
TRBD1	TRBV5-4	TRBJ2-5	TGTGCCAGCAGCCAGCAGGGGGCTGGGGAGACCCAGTACTTC	CASSQQGAGETQYF
TRBD1	TRBV25-1	TRBJ1-1	TGTGCCAGCAGTGATCCCACTACAGGGGGCGGACCTGAAGCTTTCTTT	CASSDPTTGGGPEAFF
TRBD2	TRBV7-3	TRBJ2-3	TGTGCCAGCAGCTTTAGCGGGGGGGGCAGCAGTACGCAGTATTTT	CASSFSGGGSSTQYF
.	TRBV4-3	TRBJ1-1	TGCGCCAGCAGCCAAGGAGAGGGGGTCGCTGAAGCTTTCTTT	CASSQGEGVAEAFF
.	TRBV29-1	TRBJ2-7	TGCAGCGTTCGATGGACAGCCGCCTACGAGCAGTACTTC	CSVRWTAAYEQYF